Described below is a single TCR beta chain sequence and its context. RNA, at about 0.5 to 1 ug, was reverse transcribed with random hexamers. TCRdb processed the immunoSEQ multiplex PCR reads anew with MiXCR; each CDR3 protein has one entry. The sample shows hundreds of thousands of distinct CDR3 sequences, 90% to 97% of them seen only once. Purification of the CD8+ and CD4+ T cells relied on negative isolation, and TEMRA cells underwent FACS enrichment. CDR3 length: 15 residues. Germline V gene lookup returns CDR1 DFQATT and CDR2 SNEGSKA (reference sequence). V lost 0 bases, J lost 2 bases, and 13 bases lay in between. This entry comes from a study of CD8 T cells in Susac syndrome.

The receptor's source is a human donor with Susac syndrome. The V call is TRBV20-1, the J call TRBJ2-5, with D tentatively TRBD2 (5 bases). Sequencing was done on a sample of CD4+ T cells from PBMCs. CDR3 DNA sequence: TGCAGTGCTAGAGATGTGGCTAGCAGACAAGAGACCCAGTACTTC. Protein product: CSARDVASRQETQYF.